One sample yielded the 32 T cell receptor beta chains listed below, sequenced in a study of blood T cell repertoires in COVID-19. Some clones are missing from TCRdb's copy, which holds only in-frame ones; the method was immunoSEQ multiplex PCR. The sample lists some 110,000 clones; 90% to 95% were seen once. Sequencing was done on a sample of peripheral blood. Every receptor here comes from a man aged 45-60 years with COVID-19, enrolled during active disease.

V is TRBV7-2 and J is TRBJ1-6; 8 positions agree with TRBD1. Germline CDR1 is SGHTA and CDR2 is FQGNSA. V lost 5 bases to trimming and J lost 9 bases; unmatched junction nucleotides: 9. The CDR3 extends over 15 amino acids. CDR3 region: CASSGGTGSASPLHF. The CDR3, as DNA: TGTGCCAGCAGCGGGGGGACAGGCTCGGCTTCACCCCTCCACTTT.

The chain employs TRBV6-4 and TRBJ2-2; 11 nucleotides match TRBD2. The V gene's germline CDR1 is MRHNA and CDR2 SNTAGT. The CDR3 has 16 amino acids. The V gene end was trimmed by 3 bases and the J gene end by 2 bases; junction bases not matched to a gene: 2. In DNA, the CDR3 is TGTGCCAGCAGTGAACTAGCGGGAGCTAACACCGGGGAGCTGTTTTTT. Amino acid sequence: CASSELAGANTGELFF.

The gene calls are TRBV27 and TRBJ2-5; a possible D gene is TRBD2 (5 bases). Germline lookup yields CDR1 MNHEY and CDR2 SMNVEV (reference sequence). V dropped 6 bases and J dropped 3 bases, with 20 bases sitting between them. This CDR3 region has 16 residues. This CDR3 reads CASSPWMGSGEETQYF. For the CDR3, the DNA is TGTGCCAGCAGCCCCTGGATGGGCAGCGGAGAAGAGACCCAGTACTTC.

The J gene is TRBJ1-5, the V gene TRBV19; D not resolved. Per germline, CDR1 LNHDA and CDR2 SQIVND (reference sequence). Deletions cut 7 bases from V and 5 bases from J, with 12 bases between. This CDR3 is built from 13 residues. CDR3 in amino acids: CASTQEGHQPQHF. The CDR3, as DNA: TGTGCCAGTACCCAGGAGGGCCATCAGCCCCAGCATTTT.

This clone appeared once. This chain connects TRBV11-2 to TRBJ1-6; D possibly corresponds to TRBD1 (6 bases). Trimming took off 5 bases at V and 9 bases at J, with 20 bases between the two ends. The CDR3 has 16 amino acids. In germline, CDR1 is SGHAT, CDR2 FQNNGV. The CDR3: CASSRDINPTISPLHF. The CDR3 nucleotides read TGTGCCAGCAGCCGGGACATTAACCCCACCATTTCACCCCTCCACTTT.

Only one count was recorded for this clone. The chain uses TRBV27 and TRBJ2-7, with 10 nucleotides matching TRBD1. This CDR3 spans 17 amino acids. V was clipped by 2 bases and J by 6 bases; unmatched bases: 13. Per germline, CDR1 MNHEY and CDR2 SMNVEV (reference sequence). In DNA, the CDR3 is TGTGCCAGCAGTTTACGAGACAGGGGGCTTCTTCCCGTCGAGCAGTACGTC. Residues: CASSLRDRGLLPVEQYV.

V is TRBV20-1 and J is TRBJ2-2; 7 positions agree with TRBD1. This CDR3 spans 15 amino acids. Looked up from germline, CDR1 is DFQATT and CDR2 is SNEGSKA (reference sequence). V dropped 3 bases and J dropped 0; count of bases not matched to a gene: 4. CDR3 loop: CSASRGTANTGELFF. The DNA of the CDR3 is TGCAGTGCTAGTCGAGGGACAGCGAACACCGGGGAGCTGTTTTTT.

With respect to this clone: Germline is not matched at one junction end, which may reflect a read error. The chain recombines TRBV20-1 with TRBJ2-7; 10 nucleotides agree with TRBD1. The CDR3 is 11 amino acids. Germline CDR1 DFQATT, CDR2 SNEGSKA (reference sequence). CDR3 in DNA: TGTAGTGGACAGGGGGTCCACGAGCAGTACTTC. Translating it yields CSGQGVHEQYF.

The chain joins TRBV2 to TRBJ2-2; D is possibly TRBD2 (6 bases). This CDR3 comprises 16 residues. The germline V gene has CDR1 SNHLY and CDR2 FYNNEI. V lost 2 bases, J lost 1 base, and 11 bases lay in between. The CDR3 nucleotides are TGTGCCAGCAGTGAATGGAGGGGCCTGAACACCGGGGAGCTGTTTTTT. Its protein is CASSEWRGLNTGELFF.

About this clone: An end of the junction does not agree with germline; a read error may underlie this. The chain links TRBV20-1 to TRBJ2-1; D ambiguous. Germline-derived CDR1 and CDR2 are DFQATT and SNEGSKA (reference sequence). This CDR3 is built from 9 residues. CDR3 sequence (DNA): TGCAGTGCTAGACCAGGTCCGGTCTTC. The encoded protein is CSARPGPVF.

J is TRBJ2-1 and V is TRBV18; D is perhaps TRBD1 (6 bases). Per germline, CDR1 KGHSH and CDR2 LQKENI. The CDR3 extends over 13 amino acids. V lost 6 bases and J 7 bases, leaving 13 bases between the germline ends. The CDR3 DNA reads as TGTGCCAGCTCCCCGGGACAACTAAATGAGCAGTTCTTC. It encodes CASSPGQLNEQFF.

The rearrangement uses TRBV15 and TRBJ1-5; 8 bases are shared with TRBD1. V lost 8 bases and J lost 4; bases outside the gene matches: 4. CDR1 LNHNV and CDR2 YYDKDF come from the germline V gene (reference sequence). This CDR3 contains 13 residues. The DNA for the CDR3 is TGTGCCACCGGGCAGGGGGCAAATCAGCCCCAGCATTTT. Its translation is CATGQGANQPQHF.

The rearrangement uses TRBV27 and TRBJ1-1; 8 positions match TRBD1. The V segment lost 2 bases and the J segment 5 bases; nucleotides outside the gene matches: 16. This CDR3 is 18 amino acids long. Germline V gene lookup returns CDR1 MNHEY and CDR2 SMNVEV (reference sequence). The DNA for the CDR3 is TGTGCCAGCAGTTTAAGTTCCCAGGGGGCTGGGAGGGGGACTGAAGCTTTCTTT. Its protein product is CASSLSSQGAGRGTEAFF.

The gene calls are TRBV27 and TRBJ2-1; 9 bases line up with TRBD1. Germline V CDR1 and CDR2: MNHEY, SMNVEV (reference sequence). Trimming removed 7 bases from V and 4 bases from J; junction bases left unmatched: 11. The CDR3 is made up of 16 amino acids. The CDR3 protein is CASNSYGTGKYNEQFF. The DNA for the CDR3 is TGTGCCAGCAATTCATACGGGACAGGGAAATACAATGAGCAGTTCTTC.

The rearrangement joins TRBV5-6 to TRBJ2-2; 7 bases agree with TRBD2. The CDR3 is 16 residues long. The germline CDR1 and CDR2 sequences are SGHDT and YYEEEE. The V gene end was trimmed by 3 bases and the J gene end by 1 base; junction bases not matched to a gene: 6. The CDR3 loop reads CASSYRLAENTGELFF. CDR3 bases: TGTGCCAGCAGCTACCGACTAGCCGAGAACACCGGGGAGCTGTTTTTT.

J is TRBJ2-5 and V is TRBV6-5, with 10 bases fitting TRBD1. CDR3 length equals 13 residues. V gave up 6 bases and J gave up 4 bases; unmatched junction bases: 2. Germline lookup yields CDR1 MNHEY and CDR2 SVGAGI. CDR3 region: CASRDRGRETQYF. The CDR3 DNA reads TGTGCCAGCAGGGACAGGGGGAGAGAGACCCAGTACTTC.

The J gene is TRBJ2-1, the V gene TRBV4-2; TRBD2 aligns across 7 bases. With 4 bases clipped from V and 5 bases from J, the junction kept 8 bases outside the gene matches. This CDR3 region has 15 residues. The germline gives CDR1 LGHNA, CDR2 YNFKEQ. Here the CDR3 DNA reads TGTGCCAGCAGCCGCGGGGAGGGTTTAAACAATGAGCAGTTCTTC. Its translation is CASSRGEGLNNEQFF.

The chain combines TRBV20-1 with TRBJ2-7, with a weak D call TRBD1 (6 bases). CDR3 size: 14 residues. Per the germline V gene, CDR1 is DFQATT and CDR2 is SNEGSKA (reference sequence). The V end lost 3 bases, the J end lost 5 bases, and 17 bases lay between the germline ends. This chain's CDR3 is CSASATGKLDEQYF. As DNA, the CDR3 is TGCAGTGCTAGTGCCACAGGGAAATTGGACGAGCAGTACTTC.

The count of this clone is one. For the CDR3, the DNA is TGTGCCAGCAGTTCCGGGGGGGGGAGCAACATTCAGTACTTC. It encodes CASSSGGGSNIQYF. This sequence joins TRBV6-5 and TRBJ2-4; 8 bases are a match to TRBD2. V was pared by 4 bases and J by 7 bases, with 6 bases of the junction left unmatched. CDR3 length: 14 amino acids. The germline CDR1 and CDR2 sequences are MNHEY and SVGAGI.

This chain connects TRBV27 to TRBJ2-2, with 10 bases identical to TRBD2. V shed 4 bases, J shed 5 bases, and the junction held 10 bases outside the gene matches. CDR3 length: 17 amino acids. The V gene's germline CDR1 is MNHEY and CDR2 SMNVEV (reference sequence). The CDR3 DNA sequence: TGTGCCAGCAGTTATTCTTCCGGGACTAGCGTTACCGGGGAGCTGTTTTTT. Residues: CASSYSSGTSVTGELFF.

CDR3 protein: CASSLARAGELFF. The CDR3 nucleotides read TGCGCCAGCAGCTTGGCCAGGGCCGGGGAGCTGTTTTTT. This chain uses TRBV5-1 with TRBJ2-2; D possibly corresponds to TRBD1 (5 bases). Between the trimmed V and J ends, which lost 0 bases and 6 bases, there was a span of 6 bases. This CDR3 region has 13 residues. Germline V CDR1 and CDR2: SGHRS, YFSETQ.

The J gene is TRBJ2-5, the V gene TRBV3-1 (or the pseudogene TRBV3-2), with TRBD2 identical over 12 bases. The CDR3 has 19 residues. CDR1 is LGHDT and CDR2 is YNNKEL in the germline V gene (reference sequence). V was pared by 6 bases and J by 5 bases, with 19 bases of the junction left unmatched. CDR3 DNA sequence: TGTGCCAGCAGTCCCCGACTAGCGGGAGAGGGGGACGGTGGGGAGACCCAGTACTTC. Translating gives CASSPRLAGEGDGGETQYF.

The CDR3 region has the DNA TGTGCCAGCAGCCCCGGGGTGTGGAATGAGCAGTTCTTC. The encoded protein is CASSPGVWNEQFF. The chain uses TRBV13 and TRBJ2-1; weak D call: TRBD2 (5 bases). The length of the CDR3 is 13 residues. V dropped 5 bases and J dropped 7 bases, with 12 bases sitting between them. Germline CDR1 is PRHDT and CDR2 is FYEKMQ (reference sequence).

The genes are TRBV3-1 (or the pseudogene TRBV3-2) and TRBJ2-7; the match to TRBD1 covers 7 bases. The CDR3 contains 18 residues. Trimming took 0 bases from V and 0 from J; bases not matched to a gene: 11. Germline lookup yields CDR1 LGHDT and CDR2 YNNKEL (reference sequence). This CDR3 is CASSQEEVTGTPSYEQYF. The CDR3 DNA sequence: TGTGCCAGCAGCCAAGAAGAGGTGACAGGGACCCCCTCCTACGAGCAGTACTTC.

V gene TRBV5-4 combines with J gene TRBJ1-1, with 8 bases identical to TRBD1. The CDR3 runs to 14 residues. J gave up 4 bases and V 2 bases, and 4 bases lay outside the gene matches. In germline, CDR1 is SGHNT, CDR2 YYREEE (reference sequence). CDR3 DNA: TGTGCCAGCAGCTTACGACAGGGGATCACTGAAGCTTTCTTT. Protein product: CASSLRQGITEAFF. Complete variable domain (other parts from reference TRBV5-4 and TRBJ1-1): ETGVTQSPTHLIKTRGQQVTLRCSSQSGHNTVSWYQQALGQGPQFIFQYYREEENGRGNFPPRFSGLQFPNYSSELNVNALELDDSALYLCASSLRQGITEAFFGQGTRLTVV.

V and J are TRBV30 and TRBJ1-2, with D maybe TRBD1 (6 bases). This CDR3 contains 14 residues. Trimming stripped 4 bases from V and 1 base from J, with 13 bases between. The germline gives CDR1 GTSNPN, CDR2 SVGIG (reference sequence). CDR3 loop: CAWTQDRVNYGYTF. Written as DNA, the CDR3 is TGTGCCTGGACTCAGGACAGAGTTAACTATGGCTACACCTTC.

This sequence joins TRBV11-2 and TRBJ1-1, with 7 bases aligning to TRBD1. Trimming cost V 5 bases and J 8 bases; bases outside gene matches: 14. Germline CDR1 and CDR2: SGHAT and FQNNGV. This CDR3 has 15 residues. CDR3 loop: CASSPGQEYGIEAFF. The CDR3 region has the DNA TGTGCCAGCAGCCCCGGACAGGAGTACGGGATAGAAGCTTTCTTT. Looking up the rest from reference TRBV11-2 and TRBJ1-1 gives the full variable domain: EAGVAQSPRYKIIEKRQSVAFWCNPISGHATLYWYQQILGQGPKLLIQFQNNGVVDDSQLPKDRFSAERLKGVDSTLKIQPAKLEDSAVYLCASSPGQEYGIEAFFGQGTRLTVV.

This clone is a singleton in its sample. The chain uses TRBV19 and TRBJ2-5; 11 bases align to TRBD1. CDR1 LNHDA and CDR2 SQIVND come from the germline V gene (reference sequence). The junction had 3 bases not matched to a gene; V was cut back by 7 bases and J by 2 bases. The CDR3 consists of 14 residues. The CDR3 region has the DNA TGTGCCAGTATGGGACAGGGGGGACAAGAGACCCAGTACTTC. Amino acid sequence: CASMGQGGQETQYF. The variable domain in full, with the rest retrieved from reference TRBV19 and TRBJ2-5, is DGGITQSPKYLFRKEGQNVTLSCEQNLNHDAMYWYRQDPGQGLRLIYYSQIVNDFQKGDIAEGYSVSREKKESFPLTVTSAQKNPTAFYLCASMGQGGQETQYFGPGTRLLVL.

This chain links TRBV5-1 with TRBJ1-3; D perhaps matches TRBD1 (5 bases). Germline lookup yields CDR1 SGHRS and CDR2 YFSETQ. CDR3 length equals 14 residues. Trimming shortened V by 7 bases and J by 3 bases, and 14 bases separated the two germline ends. This CDR3 is CASQTGTGGNTIYF. CDR3 in DNA: TGCGCCAGCCAAACCGGGACTGGTGGAAACACCATATATTTT.

V and J are TRBV4-3 and TRBJ2-5; 7 nucleotides align to TRBD2. The CDR3 runs to 15 residues. V dropped 4 bases and J dropped 7; count of bases not matched to a gene: 12. Germline V gene data show CDR1 as LGHNA and CDR2 as YSLEER. The CDR3 bases are TGCGCCAGCAGCCGTGGACTAAGCGGGGAGGGGACCCAGTACTTC. As protein: CASSRGLSGEGTQYF.

The rearrangement joins TRBV21-1 to TRBJ2-3; TRBD1 is the table's D call and was not checked against the DNA. TRBV21-1 is a known pseudogene. CDR3 length: 13 residues. The CDR3 DNA sequence: TGTGCCAGTCATACCAGGGGGGAGACGAAGCAGTATTTT. It is translated as CASHTRGETKQYF.

This rearrangement joins TRBV9 to TRBJ1-1; 7 nucleotides agree with TRBD1. CDR1 is SGDLS, CDR2 YYNGEE, per germline. This CDR3 has 15 amino acids. V shed 5 bases and J 4 bases; nucleotides not matched to a gene: 11. CDR3 sequence reads: CASSRDSGFSTEAFF. The CDR3 nucleotides read TGTGCCAGCAGTCGGGACAGCGGATTTTCCACTGAAGCTTTCTTT.